This T cell receptor (beta chain) was found in a study of blood T cell repertoires in COVID-19. Study at large: Sample material is recorded as cDNA or gDNA derived from T cells, B-cell-depleted T cells, or PBMCs.

Sequenced by immunoSEQ multiplex PCR; TCRdb stores in-frame clones only, minus some. The sample yields about 51,000 clones, about 86% seen once. This CDR3 is built from 12 residues. In germline, CDR1 is MNHNS, CDR2 SASEGT. V lost 2 bases and J 7 bases, leaving 8 bases between the germline ends. The chain is built from TRBV6-1 and TRBJ1-2; tentative D call: TRBD1 (6 bases). The clonotype originates from a man aged 55-75 years with acute or convalescent COVID-19. The source material was peripheral blood. CDR3 residues: CASSENRAGYTF. CDR3 coding DNA: TGTGCCAGCAGTGAAAACAGGGCTGGCTACACCTTC.